The sequence of this T cell receptor (beta chain) was determined in a study of STAT5B mutations in CD4+ large granular lymphocyte leukemia. V dropped 6 bases and J dropped 2; count of bases not matched to a gene: 8. CDR1 is MDHEN, CDR2 SYDVKM, per germline. CDR3 length: 15 amino acids. Libraries were prepared by immunoSEQ multiplex PCR; TCRdb keeps only in-frame clonotypes and omits some of them. Of 30,000 or so clones detected, around four fifths appear once; the ten largest clones hold 4.4%. J is TRBJ2-5 and V is TRBV28; TRBD1 aligns across 8 bases. The sample comprised CD4+ T cells from blood buffy coats. This receptor was taken from a human donor in good health. The DNA of the CDR3 is TGTGCCAGCAGCCCGGACAGGGTGGGGCAAGAGACCCAGTACTTC. Its protein is CASSPDRVGQETQYF.